What follows are 31 T cell receptor beta chains derived from one specimen sequenced in a study of cytomegalovirus exposure and HLA in healthy donors. The PCR ran on 60 Vbeta and 13 Jbeta primers. TCRdb's copy holds only in-frame clones and misses some; the assay was immunoSEQ multiplex PCR. The data show roughly 120,000 clones, with more than 60% seen just once and roughly 13% held by the top ten. Sequenced: PBMCs. The receptor set was obtained from a woman in her fifties or sixties in good health and CMV-seropositive.

The chain has TRBV5-5 and TRBJ2-7; 7 bases are shared with TRBD2. V lost 1 base to trimming and J lost 12 bases; unmatched junction nucleotides: 13. The CDR3 has 14 residues. Germline loops: CDR1 SGHKS, CDR2 YYEKEE (reference sequence). CDR3 nucleotides: TGTGCCAGCAGCTTGTATCATTTAGGCAGGGAGGGGTACTTC. Translation gives CASSLYHLGREGYF.

V usage is TRBV4-3 and J usage is TRBJ2-2, with TRBD2 matching 10 bases. CDR1 and CDR2 (germline): LGHNA, YSLEER. V lost 4 bases and J lost 2; bases outside the gene matches: 4. The CDR3 is 16 amino acids. In DNA form, the CDR3 reads TGCGCCAGCAGCCCAATACTAGCGGGAAACACCGGGGAGCTGTTTTTT. Its protein is CASSPILAGNTGELFF.

The J gene is TRBJ1-1, the V gene TRBV4-1; D unclear. The CDR3 contains 15 residues. The germline V gene has CDR1 MGHRA and CDR2 YSYEKL. The V end was cut by 4 bases, the J end by 0 bases, with 12 bases between. The CDR3 DNA reads as TGCGCCAGCAGCCCACCCCAGGTCATGAACACTGAAGCTTTCTTT. It yields the protein CASSPPQVMNTEAFF.

The chain employs TRBV19 and TRBJ1-5; tentatively, D is TRBD1 (6 bases). Trimming left V 6 bases short and J 5 bases short, with 11 bases between. Per germline, CDR1 LNHDA and CDR2 SQIVND (reference sequence). This CDR3 spans 13 amino acids. CDR3 in amino acids: CASRLDSYQPQHF. The CDR3 DNA reads TGTGCCAGTAGACTGGACAGCTATCAGCCCCAGCATTTT.

Of note for this clone: An end of the junction does not agree with germline; a read error may underlie this. The chain joins TRBV7-7 to TRBJ2-5; 10 nucleotides match TRBD2. This CDR3 contains 17 residues. Per germline, CDR1 SSHAT and CDR2 FNYEAQ (reference sequence). The CDR3 sequence: CASSLGSSGGTQETQYF. Written as DNA, the CDR3 is TGTGCTAGCAGCTTAGGGAGTAGCGGGGGGACACAAGAGACCCAGTACTTC.

This chain joins TRBV7-2 and TRBJ2-7, with 8 bases lining up with TRBD1. This CDR3 has 14 amino acids. Germline V lookup: CDR1 SGHTA, CDR2 FQGNSA. Trimming at V came to 5 bases and at J to 5 bases, leaving 8 bases not matched to a gene. The CDR3 DNA sequence: TGTGCCAGCAGCCCAGGACAGGGTTTCAACGAGCAGTACTTC. Translated, it gives CASSPGQGFNEQYF.

The gene calls are TRBV5-1 and TRBJ1-1; D perhaps matches TRBD1 (6 bases). With 5 bases removed from V and 1 base from J, the gap between germline ends came to 6 bases. This CDR3 is 12 amino acids long. Per germline, CDR1 SGHRS and CDR2 YFSETQ. The CDR3 here is CASRTGNTEAFF. The CDR3 DNA is TGCGCCAGCAGGACAGGGAACACTGAAGCTTTCTTT. The whole variable domain, remainder taken from reference TRBV5-1 and TRBJ1-1, is KAGVTQTPRYLIKTRGQQVTLSCSPISGHRSVSWYQQTPGQGLQFLFEYFSETQRNKGNFPGRFSGRQFSNSRSEMNVSTLELGDSALYLCASRTGNTEAFFGQGTRLTVV.

This chain joins TRBV4-2 and TRBJ2-7; 10 nucleotides line up with TRBD2. The CDR3 length is 15 residues. The germline gives CDR1 LGHNA, CDR2 YNFKEQ. Trimming removed 0 bases from V and 3 bases from J; junction bases left unmatched: 2. The CDR3 spells CASSQDLAGVYEQYF. DNA for the CDR3: TGTGCCAGCAGCCAAGATCTAGCGGGAGTCTACGAGCAGTACTTC.

This chain uses TRBV29-1 with TRBJ1-3; 12 nucleotides line up with TRBD1. Germline V gene data show CDR1 as SQVTM and CDR2 as ANQGSEA. Trimming at V came to 3 bases and at J to 11 bases, leaving 8 bases not matched to a gene. The CDR3 spans 14 residues. In DNA form, the CDR3 reads TGCAGCGTTGAGGGGACAGGGGGCTTGGACGCCATATATTTT. This translates into CSVEGTGGLDAIYF.

The chain employs TRBV29-1 and TRBJ2-2, with D possibly TRBD1 on 6 matching bases. CDR3 size: 14 residues. V lost 7 bases and J lost 4, with 16 bases in between. CDR1 is SQVTM and CDR2 is ANQGSEA in the germline V gene. The CDR3 is CSGIGQGRTGELFF. CDR3 DNA: TGCAGCGGAATCGGGCAGGGGCGCACCGGGGAGCTGTTTTTT.

The V call is TRBV27, the J call TRBJ1-2; maybe TRBD1 (6 bases). The germline V gene has CDR1 MNHEY and CDR2 SMNVEV (reference sequence). Trimming stripped 6 bases from V and 8 bases from J, with 16 bases between. This CDR3 is 13 amino acids long. CDR3 sequence reads: CASSSRTGKGYTF. The CDR3 DNA reads TGTGCCAGCAGCTCGAGAACAGGGAAAGGCTACACCTTC.

This clone came up a few times. V is TRBV18 and J is TRBJ2-3; possibly TRBD2 for D (6 bases). V was trimmed by 2 bases and J by 0 bases, leaving 9 bases between them. From germline, CDR1 is KGHSH and CDR2 LQKENI. The CDR3 length is 15 residues. CDR3 region: CASSPVGGSTDTQYF. In nucleotides, the CDR3 is TGTGCCAGCTCACCAGTCGGGGGTAGCACAGATACGCAGTATTTT.

The chain has TRBV5-7 and TRBJ1-5; D possibly corresponds to TRBD1 (6 bases). TRBV5-7 is an open reading frame whose function is uncertain. The V gene lost 0 bases and the J gene lost 7 bases, with 14 bases spanning the gap. The CDR3 totals 15 residues. As DNA, the CDR3 is TGTGCCAGCAGCTTGGAGGGGGGGCGCGGGCAGCCCCAGCATTTT. Translating it yields CASSLEGGRGQPQHF.

This clone was recorded a few times. The chain employs TRBV4-3 and TRBJ1-4, with TRBD1 as a possible D gene (5 bases). This CDR3 contains 14 residues. Trimming stripped 3 bases from V and 7 bases from J, with 12 bases between. Germline assignment: CDR1 LGHNA and CDR2 YSLEER. CDR3 residues: CASSHPQGGEKLFF. Here the CDR3 DNA reads TGCGCCAGCAGCCATCCTCAGGGAGGTGAAAAACTGTTTTTT.

This sequence joins TRBV27 and TRBJ1-2; no clear D. Trimming stripped 0 bases from V and 5 bases from J, with 7 bases between. The germline V gene has CDR1 MNHEY and CDR2 SMNVEV (reference sequence). This CDR3 has 13 amino acids. The CDR3 region has the DNA TGTGCCAGCAGTTTATCGGGAGGTTATGGCTACACCTTC. This translates into CASSLSGGYGYTF.

The CDR3 reads CAISQGTDYYGYTF. CDR3 DNA: TGTGCCATCAGCCAGGGGACCGATTACTATGGCTACACCTTC. This rearrangement joins TRBV10-3 to TRBJ1-2; possibly TRBD1 for D (6 bases). Germline loops: CDR1 ENHRY, CDR2 SYGVKD. There are 14 residues in the CDR3. With 6 bases removed from V and 3 bases from J, the gap between germline ends came to 14 bases.

The gene calls are TRBV7-6 and TRBJ2-3, with TRBD2 matching over 7 bases. The J segment lost 4 bases and the V segment lost 3 bases, leaving 13 bases of the junction unmatched. The CDR3 length is 17 residues. Per the germline V gene, CDR1 is SGHVS and CDR2 is FNYEAQ. In DNA form, the CDR3 reads TGTGCCAGCAGCTTTCTGGATAGGCGGGAGCGGGCAGATACGCAGTATTTT. Its translation: CASSFLDRRERADTQYF. The variable domain in full, completed from reference TRBV7-6 and TRBJ2-3, reads GAGVSQSPRYKVTKRGQDVALRCDPISGHVSLYWYRQALGQGPEFLTYFNYEAQQDKSGLPNDRFSAERPEGSISTLTIQRTEQRDSAMYRCASSFLDRRERADTQYFGPGTRLTVL.

The V and J genes are TRBV6-5 and TRBJ1-6; the match to TRBD1 covers 7 bases. The CDR3 consists of 15 residues. Trimming took 4 bases from V and 9 from J; bases not matched to a gene: 9. From germline, CDR1 is MNHEY and CDR2 SVGAGI. CDR3 sequence reads: CASSSLGGGGSPLHF. The CDR3, as DNA: TGTGCCAGCAGTTCCCTAGGAGGGGGCGGTTCACCCCTCCACTTT.

The chain combines TRBV5-4 with TRBJ2-7, with 9 bases fitting TRBD2. Trimming removed 0 bases from V and 1 base from J; junction bases left unmatched: 5. This CDR3 has 16 amino acids. CDR1 is SGHNT and CDR2 is YYREEE in the germline V gene (reference sequence). CDR3: CASSLVPSGRSYEQYF. The CDR3 region has the DNA TGTGCCAGCAGCTTGGTTCCCAGCGGGAGGTCCTACGAGCAGTACTTC.

The chain is built from TRBV7-9 and TRBJ2-3; 7 nucleotides line up with TRBD1. The germline gives CDR1 SEHNR, CDR2 FQNEAQ (reference sequence). This CDR3 is 12 amino acids long. Germline trimming cut 7 bases from V and 6 bases from J; bases unmatched to any gene: 4. CDR3 nucleotides: TGTGCCAGCACACAGGGGATGGATACGCAGTATTTT. Protein sequence: CASTQGMDTQYF.

The chain recombines TRBV4-2 with TRBJ1-5, with 7 bases identical to TRBD1. CDR1 is LGHNA and CDR2 is YNFKEQ in the germline V gene. The CDR3 contains 15 residues. Trimming removed 4 bases from V and 0 bases from J; junction bases left unmatched: 3. The CDR3 bases are TGTGCCAGCAGCCCCCGGGACAGTAGCAATCAGCCCCAGCATTTT. It translates to CASSPRDSSNQPQHF.

In its sample, this clone was seen once. The chain has TRBV20-1 and TRBJ2-1; D possibly corresponds to TRBD2 (6 bases). This CDR3 contains 10 residues. Trimming shortened V by 3 bases and J by 13 bases, and 10 bases separated the two germline ends. Germline CDR1 DFQATT, CDR2 SNEGSKA (reference sequence). CDR3 protein: CSARGGNQFF. The CDR3 nucleotides are TGCAGTGCTAGGGGGGGTAATCAGTTCTTC.

V gene TRBV19 combines with J gene TRBJ1-6; D is unresolved. CDR3 length equals 13 residues. The V gene lost 3 bases and the J gene lost 6 bases, with 6 bases spanning the gap. Germline CDR1 is LNHDA and CDR2 is SQIVND (reference sequence). The DNA of the CDR3 is TGTGCCAGTAGTATTAGTATTAATTCACCCCTCCACTTT. This sequence encodes CASSISINSPLHF.

This chain joins TRBV5-1 and TRBJ1-2; TRBD1 matches at 12 bases. J gave up 7 bases and V 4 bases, and 5 bases lay outside the gene matches. The V gene's germline CDR1 is SGHRS and CDR2 YFSETQ. The CDR3 is made up of 14 amino acids. The CDR3 nucleotides read TGCGCCAGCAGCGAGGGGACAGGGGGCGGTGGCTACACCTTC. Amino acids: CASSEGTGGGGYTF.

The V call is TRBV5-1, the J call TRBJ2-5; 8 bases line up with TRBD2. The J call may be faulty, since TRBJ2-7 better matches the DNA end. The CDR3 totals 12 residues. In germline, CDR1 is SGHRS, CDR2 YFSETQ. The CDR3: CASRRGAYEQYF. The CDR3 DNA follows: TGCGCCAGCAGGCGGGGGGCCTACGAGCAGTACTTC.

The chain uses TRBV7-2 and TRBJ1-5; a possible D gene is TRBD1 (6 bases). The CDR3 runs 15 residues. Germline V CDR1 and CDR2: SGHTA, FQGNSA. V was trimmed by 6 bases and J by 0 bases, leaving 12 bases between them. CDR3 sequence: CASREQGVSNQPQHF. The CDR3 DNA reads TGTGCCAGCAGGGAACAGGGCGTTAGCAATCAGCCCCAGCATTTT. The complete variable domain, with remaining parts taken from reference TRBV7-2 and TRBJ1-5, reads GAGVSQSPSNKVTEKGKDVELRCDPISGHTALYWYRQSLGQGLEFLIYFQGNSAPDKSGLPSDRFSAERTGGSVSTLTIQRTQQEDSAVYLCASREQGVSNQPQHFGDGTRLSIL.

The genes are TRBV30 and TRBJ1-1; perhaps TRBD1 as D (6 bases). The CDR3 has 16 amino acids. V was clipped by 0 bases and J by 5 bases, with 19 bases between them. The germline gives CDR1 GTSNPN, CDR2 SVGIG (reference sequence). CDR3 sequence (DNA): TGTGCCTGGAGTGTACTGAGGACAGCGAGGAGAACTGAAGCTTTCTTT. Translating gives CAWSVLRTARRTEAFF.

The gene calls are TRBV5-4 and TRBJ1-6, with D tentatively TRBD1 (5 bases). The V and J ends lost 3 bases and 8 bases respectively, with 12 bases between them. This CDR3 has 14 residues. Germline loops: CDR1 SGHNT, CDR2 YYREEE (reference sequence). The CDR3 region has the DNA TGTGCCAGCAGCTCCCGGGGCGGGGATTCACCCCTCCACTTT. Protein product: CASSSRGGDSPLHF.

The chain joins TRBV19 to TRBJ1-5; D ambiguous. V was cut by 5 bases and J by 3 bases, with 14 bases left in between. The CDR3 runs 15 residues. Germline lookup yields CDR1 LNHDA and CDR2 SQIVND (reference sequence). CDR3 in DNA: TGTGCCAGTAGTTTACCCCGCAGGTACAATCAGCCCCAGCATTTT. Translated: CASSLPRRYNQPQHF.

The CDR3 coding sequence is TGCAGTGCTGGAGCAAACAATGAGCAGTTCTTC. Protein: CSAGANNEQFF. The V and J genes are TRBV20-1 and TRBJ2-1; D not certain. The length of the CDR3 is 11 residues. V lost 5 bases to trimming and J lost 5 bases, with 7 bases between them. The germline gives CDR1 DFQATT, CDR2 SNEGSKA (reference sequence).

In DNA form, the CDR3 reads TGCAGCGTCCAACAGGGATCCTACAATGAGCAGTTCTTC. Translation gives CSVQQGSYNEQFF. The chain employs TRBV29-1 and TRBJ2-1, with D possibly being TRBD1 (6 bases). The ends were cut back, 6 bases at V and 1 base at J, with 10 bases in the middle. Looked up from germline, CDR1 is SQVTM and CDR2 is ANQGSEA. The CDR3 loop spans 13 amino acids.